This T cell receptor (beta chain) was identified during a study of PD-L1 blockade in urothelial cancer. Across the whole study: Male sex and bladder-origin urothelial cancer characterized most of the roughly 29 patients. Blood gave a median approximately 150,000 T cells.

PCRs each included synthetic TCR analog templates spiked in. Using immunoSEQ multiplex PCR, the repertoire was profiled, and TCRdb retains in-frame clones only, with some absent. The profile shows about 84,000 clones, approximately 91% of them singletons. The CDR3 is made up of 13 amino acids. V gave up 4 bases and J gave up 6 bases; unmatched junction bases: 7. Looked up from germline, CDR1 is SGHRS and CDR2 is YFSETQ. This material consisted of PBMCs, taken around atezolizumab (anti-PD-L1) treatment. This chain links TRBV5-1 with TRBJ2-7; 7 bases are a match to TRBD1. This clonotype was sampled from a man between 60 and 75 years old with urothelial cancer. The chain's CDR3 is CASSKDRSGEQYF. The DNA for the CDR3 is TGCGCCAGCAGCAAGGACAGGTCCGGCGAGCAGTACTTC.